This passage covers 29 T cell receptor beta chains from one sample sequenced in a study of blood T cell repertoires in COVID-19. Produced via immunoSEQ multiplex PCR; TCRdb's table is partial and in-frame only. Seen here are fewer than 150,000 clones, about 75% observed once, and the top ten hold more than 15%. The specimen was peripheral blood. Every receptor here comes from a man older than 75 with acute or convalescent COVID-19.

The V call is TRBV6-1, the J call TRBJ1-2; D ambiguous. This CDR3 has 14 residues. CDR1 is MNHNS and CDR2 is SASEGT in the germline V gene. V was shortened by 2 bases and J by 5 bases, with 12 bases between the two germline ends. CDR3 coding DNA: TGTGCCAGCAGTGAAATAGAAGACTTTTATGGCTACACCTTC. Residues: CASSEIEDFYGYTF.

CDR3 sequence: CSGMLGGNTGELFF. The DNA of the CDR3 is TGCAGCGGAATGCTAGGCGGGAACACCGGGGAGCTGTTTTTT. The chain has TRBV29-1 and TRBJ2-2, with D uncertain. The V end was cut by 7 bases, the J end by 1 base, with 13 bases between. Germline V gene sequence: CDR1 SQVTM, CDR2 ANQGSEA. CDR3 size: 14 residues.

This clone was found a few times. The junction and the germline gene differ at one end; a read error may be behind it. This chain links TRBV7-7 with TRBJ2-2; 11 bases are a match to TRBD2. CDR1 and CDR2 from the germline V gene are SSHAT and FNYEAQ (reference sequence). The CDR3 spans 19 residues. Here the CDR3 reads CASSVLPGTSGTGVGELFF. The CDR3 DNA reads as TGTGCTAGCAGCGTCCTTCCAGGGACTAGCGGAACGGGGGTCGGGGAGCTGTTTTTT.

The V and J genes are TRBV14 and TRBJ2-7; the D gene is possibly TRBD1 (6 bases). Deletions cut 0 bases from V and 2 bases from J, with 11 bases between. Germline V gene sequence: CDR1 SGHDN, CDR2 FVKESK. The CDR3 extends over 15 amino acids. The CDR3 DNA reads TGTGCCAGCAGCCAAGAGTCAGGGGCCCCCTACGAGCAGTACTTC. The encoded protein is CASSQESGAPYEQYF.

The CDR3: CASSLPLLSFRADTQYF. The CDR3 DNA sequence: TGTGCCAGCAGCTTACCTCTTCTGTCGTTCCGGGCAGATACGCAGTATTTT. V is TRBV5-5 and J is TRBJ2-3; no clear D gene. Looked up from germline, CDR1 is SGHKS and CDR2 is YYEKEE (reference sequence). Trimming took off 2 bases at V and 4 bases at J, with 20 bases between the two ends. This CDR3 region has 17 residues.

This clone was recorded only once. This sequence joins TRBV19 and TRBJ2-5; D not resolved. The CDR3 is 12 amino acids. CDR1 LNHDA and CDR2 SQIVND come from the germline V gene (reference sequence). Trimming stripped 5 bases from V and 4 bases from J, with 8 bases between. The CDR3 bases are TGTGCCAGTAGTCAGCGCGGAGAGACCCAGTACTTC. It is translated as CASSQRGETQYF.

This sequence joins TRBV4-1 and TRBJ1-4; the D gene is possibly TRBD1 (5 bases). Germline V gives CDR1 MGHRA, CDR2 YSYEKL. V lost 0 bases and J lost 6, with 14 bases in between. This CDR3 is 16 amino acids long. DNA for the CDR3: TGCGCCAGCAGCCAAGAGTCGGCAGGGCTATATGAAAAACTGTTTTTT. Its translation: CASSQESAGLYEKLFF.

The genes are TRBV14 and TRBJ2-5, with 13 bases that match TRBD2. The CDR3 contains 19 residues. Germline-derived CDR1 and CDR2 are SGHDN and FVKESK. After removal of 4 bases from V and 5 bases from J, the junction contained 16 bases not matched to a gene. In DNA form, the CDR3 reads TGTGCCAGCAGCCCACCACGGACTAGCGGGGGCCTTAGTCGGGAGACCCAGTACTTC. It yields the protein CASSPPRTSGGLSRETQYF.

The chain carries TRBV4-1 and TRBJ2-1; TRBD2 aligns across 15 bases. From germline, CDR1 is MGHRA and CDR2 YSYEKL. V shed 2 bases and J 3 bases; nucleotides not matched to a gene: 8. The CDR3 contains 19 residues. The CDR3 sequence is CASSQIGLAGGRDYNEQFF. The CDR3 DNA follows: TGCGCCAGCAGCCAAATCGGACTAGCGGGGGGGCGAGACTACAATGAGCAGTTCTTC.

The chain combines TRBV5-1 with TRBJ2-7, with 7 nucleotides matching TRBD2. The CDR3 covers 13 residues. Germline V lookup: CDR1 SGHRS, CDR2 YFSETQ. With 4 bases clipped from V and 6 bases from J, the junction kept 7 bases outside the gene matches. The DNA for the CDR3 is TGCGCCAGCAGCCCGGAAGGGAGGGGCGAGCAGTACTTC. It encodes CASSPEGRGEQYF.

The V call is TRBV7-9, the J call TRBJ2-1; the D gene is possibly TRBD2 (5 bases). The germline gives CDR1 SEHNR, CDR2 FQNEAQ (reference sequence). Between the trimmed V and J ends, which lost 2 bases and 7 bases, there was a span of 12 bases. CDR3 length equals 14 residues. The CDR3 protein is CASSLIFSGNEQFF. The CDR3 DNA follows: TGTGCCAGCAGCTTAATATTTTCGGGGAATGAGCAGTTCTTC.

The chain links TRBV5-4 to TRBJ2-7, with D maybe TRBD1 (5 bases). This CDR3 spans 13 amino acids. Looked up from germline, CDR1 is SGHNT and CDR2 is YYREEE (reference sequence). With 1 base removed from V and 5 bases from J, the gap between germline ends came to 10 bases. CDR3 protein: CASSLTGMDEQYF. For the CDR3, the DNA is TGTGCCAGCAGCTTGACAGGTATGGACGAGCAGTACTTC. Supplemented by reference TRBV5-4 and TRBJ2-7, the full variable domain reads ETGVTQSPTHLIKTRGQQVTLRCSSQSGHNTVSWYQQALGQGPQFIFQYYREEENGRGNFPPRFSGLQFPNYSSELNVNALELDDSALYLCASSLTGMDEQYFGPGTRLTVT.

The CDR3 is CASRGASVGASGNTIYF. The CDR3 nucleotides read TGTGCCAGCAGGGGCGCGAGTGTGGGGGCGTCCGGAAACACCATATATTTT. The gene calls are TRBV28 and TRBJ1-3, with TRBD1 as a possible D gene (6 bases). V dropped 6 bases and J dropped 4 bases, with 22 bases sitting between them. CDR1 and CDR2 (germline): MDHEN, SYDVKM. The CDR3 has 17 amino acids.

The CDR3 here is CASIKSGLLTGGYTF. The CDR3 coding sequence is TGTGCCAGCATTAAATCGGGACTCCTAACCGGGGGCTACACCTTC. The V gene is TRBV28, the J gene TRBJ1-2, with D perhaps matching TRBD1 (5 bases). V lost 7 bases to trimming and J lost 8 bases, with 23 bases between them. The CDR3 sequence is 15 residues long. CDR1 is MDHEN, CDR2 SYDVKM, per germline.

The chain employs TRBV6-5 and TRBJ2-7; 7 bases fit TRBD1. Germline trimming cut 6 bases from V and 5 bases from J; bases unmatched to any gene: 4. Per the germline V gene, CDR1 is MNHEY and CDR2 is SVGAGI. The CDR3 contains 12 residues. CDR3 in DNA: TGTGCCAGCAGACCCGACAGGGACGAGCAGTACTTC. Translation: CASRPDRDEQYF.

The gene calls are TRBV5-4 and TRBJ2-5, with 10 nucleotides matching TRBD1. The length of the CDR3 is 15 residues. V lost 4 bases and J lost 5; bases outside the gene matches: 8. Germline V CDR1 and CDR2: SGHNT, YYREEE (reference sequence). The CDR3 region has the DNA TGTGCCAGCAGCCCATGGGACAGGGGAGGGGAGACCCAGTACTTC. Its protein is CASSPWDRGGETQYF.

As regards this clone: Different DNA sequences within this sample yield the same CDR3. The J gene is TRBJ1-1, the V gene TRBV7-9; the match to TRBD1 covers 7 bases. This CDR3 region has 14 residues. CDR1 is SEHNR and CDR2 is FQNEAQ in the germline V gene (reference sequence). V lost 5 bases to trimming and J lost 1 base; unmatched junction nucleotides: 4. CDR3: CASSRQGTNTEAFF. The CDR3 DNA follows: TGTGCCAGCAGCCGACAGGGAACGAACACTGAAGCTTTCTTT.

This chain links TRBV19 with TRBJ2-3; TRBD2 aligns across 8 bases. This CDR3 has 12 amino acids. J gave up 7 bases and V 6 bases, and 3 bases lay outside the gene matches. Germline V gene data show CDR1 as LNHDA and CDR2 as SQIVND (reference sequence). CDR3 in amino acids: CASRGGGYTQYF. As DNA, the CDR3 is TGTGCCAGTAGAGGCGGGGGGTATACGCAGTATTTT.

This clone was picked up one time. The V gene is TRBV5-6, the J gene TRBJ2-5; 8 bases fit TRBD2. The ends lost 2 bases at V and 2 bases at J; junction bases unmatched: 8. The CDR3 has 16 residues. From germline, CDR1 is SGHDT and CDR2 YYEEEE. In DNA form, the CDR3 reads TGTGCCAGCAGCTTTCTGACGGGGGGGCAACAAGAGACCCAGTACTTC. Translating gives CASSFLTGGQQETQYF.

The rearrangement joins TRBV6-6 to TRBJ1-6; D perhaps matches TRBD1 (6 bases). Deletions cut 0 bases from V and 7 bases from J, with 10 bases between. The germline CDR1 and CDR2 sequences are MNHNY and SVGAGI (reference sequence). The CDR3 is 15 amino acids. CDR3 sequence: CASSYSSQGNSPLHF. CDR3 nucleotide sequence: TGTGCCAGCAGTTACTCGAGTCAGGGGAATTCACCCCTCCACTTT.

This chain uses TRBV5-1 with TRBJ2-7; 9 bases match TRBD1. CDR1 and CDR2 (germline): SGHRS, YFSETQ. After removal of 4 bases from V and 3 bases from J, the junction contained 5 bases not matched to a gene. This CDR3 has 14 amino acids. The CDR3 DNA reads TGCGCCAGCAGCGACCCGACAGGGGGCTACGAGCAGTACTTC. Translation: CASSDPTGGYEQYF. The whole variable domain, filled in from reference TRBV5-1 and TRBJ2-7, reads KAGVTQTPRYLIKTRGQQVTLSCSPISGHRSVSWYQQTPGQGLQFLFEYFSETQRNKGNFPGRFSGRQFSNSRSEMNVSTLELGDSALYLCASSDPTGGYEQYFGPGTRLTVT.

The CDR3 is CASSQGPAGGPRLEQYF. CDR3 sequence (DNA): TGTGCCAGCAGCCAGGGGCCAGCGGGGGGGCCCCGACTCGAGCAGTACTTC. This chain connects TRBV5-6 to TRBJ2-7; TRBD2 agrees at 10 bases. Losses at the gene ends were 4 bases for V and 6 bases for J; bases not matched to a gene: 16. The CDR3 contains 17 residues. From germline, CDR1 is SGHDT and CDR2 YYEEEE.

This clone occurred once. The rearrangement joins TRBV9 to TRBJ1-1, with a tentative D call TRBD1 (5 bases). This CDR3 region has 15 residues. V lost 1 base and J 4 bases, leaving 14 bases between the germline ends. Germline V gene data show CDR1 as SGDLS and CDR2 as YYNGEE. CDR3 sequence reads: CASSVTYLGGTEAFF. CDR3 sequence (DNA): TGTGCCAGCAGCGTAACTTATTTGGGGGGCACTGAAGCTTTCTTT.

The chain carries TRBV11-2 and TRBJ2-1; 9 nucleotides align to TRBD2. Germline loops: CDR1 SGHAT, CDR2 FQNNGV. The ends lost 4 bases at V and 2 bases at J; junction bases unmatched: 6. The CDR3 sequence is 16 residues long. The CDR3 DNA sequence: TGTGCCAGCAGCTCCCCTAGCGGGGTCCCCTACAATGAGCAGTTCTTC. This codes for CASSSPSGVPYNEQFF.

The chain recombines TRBV10-2 with TRBJ1-3; tentatively, D is TRBD1 (5 bases). V was clipped by 7 bases and J by 0 bases, with 10 bases between them. The CDR3 length is 14 residues. In germline, CDR1 is WSHSY, CDR2 SAAADI. The CDR3: CASKPGNSGNTIYF. CDR3 coding DNA: TGCGCCAGCAAACCAGGGAACTCTGGAAACACCATATATTTT.

The chain joins TRBV4-1 to TRBJ1-4; 7 bases are a match to TRBD1. After removal of 5 bases from V and 3 bases from J, the junction contained 6 bases not matched to a gene. The CDR3 covers 15 residues. CDR1 and CDR2 (germline): MGHRA, YSYEKL. The CDR3 DNA reads TGCGCCAGCAGCAAAGGGGGCTGGGCTAATGAAAAACTGTTTTTT. Translating gives CASSKGGWANEKLFF.

The V gene is TRBV6-2 or TRBV6-3, the J gene TRBJ2-3; D might be TRBD1 (6 bases). The germline V gene has CDR1 MNHEY and CDR2 SVGEGT. V gave up 2 bases and J gave up 0 bases, with 9 bases separating them. The CDR3 is made up of 15 amino acids. CDR3 sequence (DNA): TGTGCCAGCAGTTACGGCGACAGGAGCACAGATACGCAGTATTTT. Amino acid sequence: CASSYGDRSTDTQYF.

V is TRBV10-3 and J is TRBJ2-7; TRBD2 matches at 7 bases. Germline CDR1 reads ENHRY; CDR2 reads SYGVKD. The J segment lost 6 bases and the V segment lost 2 bases, leaving 1 base of the junction unmatched. There are 12 residues in the CDR3. The CDR3 here is CAISEGRGEQYF. The DNA for the CDR3 is TGTGCCATCAGTGAGGGGAGGGGCGAGCAGTACTTC.

The table lists this clone with a count of one. The gene calls are TRBV28 and TRBJ1-4; a possible D gene is TRBD1 (5 bases). Trimming stripped 3 bases from V and 4 bases from J, with 12 bases between. Germline loops: CDR1 MDHEN, CDR2 SYDVKM. CDR3 length: 15 residues. The CDR3 sequence is CASSFLTGGNEKLFF. The CDR3 DNA reads as TGTGCCAGCAGTTTCCTTACGGGGGGTAATGAAAAACTGTTTTTT.